The clone carrying this T cell receptor (beta chain) was counted between two and nine times. As yet, its antigen is unknown. This specimen belongs to a study of identifying expanded T cells in peripheral blood. Overall study results and limits: Clone count variance between approximately two-week samples rose with total template count.

This CDR3 is 14 amino acids long. Germline assignment: CDR1 SGHNT and CDR2 YYREEE (reference sequence). V dropped 1 base and J dropped 4 bases, with 11 bases sitting between them. Profiling relied on immunoSEQ multiplex PCR, and the TCRdb table lists in-frame clones only, not all of them. Of over 90,000 clones detected, around 88% appear once; the ten largest clones hold 13% to 15%. The sequence was obtained from a person aged 18-70 years in good health. Sequenced sample: blood. V and J are TRBV5-4 and TRBJ1-1, with D uncertain. The CDR3 region has the DNA TGTGCCAGCAGCTTGTCGTTCAATCCCACTGAAGCTTTCTTT. Protein: CASSLSFNPTEAFF.